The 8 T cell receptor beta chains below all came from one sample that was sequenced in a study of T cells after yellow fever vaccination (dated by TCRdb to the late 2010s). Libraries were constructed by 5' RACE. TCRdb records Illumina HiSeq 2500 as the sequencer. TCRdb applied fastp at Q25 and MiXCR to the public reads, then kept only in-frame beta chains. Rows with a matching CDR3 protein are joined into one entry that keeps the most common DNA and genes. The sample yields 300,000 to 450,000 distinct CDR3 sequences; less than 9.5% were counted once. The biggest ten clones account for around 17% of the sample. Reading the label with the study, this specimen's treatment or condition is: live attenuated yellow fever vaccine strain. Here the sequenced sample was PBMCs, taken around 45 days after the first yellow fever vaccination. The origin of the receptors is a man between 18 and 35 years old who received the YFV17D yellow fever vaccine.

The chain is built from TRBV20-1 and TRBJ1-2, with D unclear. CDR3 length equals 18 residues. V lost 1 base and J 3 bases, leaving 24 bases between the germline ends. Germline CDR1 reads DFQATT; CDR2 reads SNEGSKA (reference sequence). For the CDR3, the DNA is TGCAGTGCTAGAGTTTCCCCCTGGGAGCGGCTTGAGGACTATGGCTACACCTTC. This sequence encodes CSARVSPWERLEDYGYTF.

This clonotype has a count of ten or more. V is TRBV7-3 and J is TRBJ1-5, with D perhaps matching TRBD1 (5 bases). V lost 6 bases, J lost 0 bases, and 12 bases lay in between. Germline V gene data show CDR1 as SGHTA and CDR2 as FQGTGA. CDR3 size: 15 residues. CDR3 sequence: CASSPDRYSNQPQHF. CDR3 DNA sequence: TGTGCCAGCAGTCCAGACAGATATAGCAATCAGCCCCAGCATTTT.

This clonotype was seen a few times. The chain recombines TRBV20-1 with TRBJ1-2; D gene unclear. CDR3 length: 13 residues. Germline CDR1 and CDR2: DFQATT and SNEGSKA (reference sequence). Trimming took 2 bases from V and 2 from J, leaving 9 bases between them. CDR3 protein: CSARNDRNYGYTF. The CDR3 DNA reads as TGCAGTGCTAGAAACGACCGGAACTATGGCTACACCTTC.

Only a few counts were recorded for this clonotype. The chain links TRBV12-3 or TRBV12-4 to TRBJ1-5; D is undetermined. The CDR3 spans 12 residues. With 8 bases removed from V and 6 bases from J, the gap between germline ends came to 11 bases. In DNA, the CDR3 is TGTGCCAGCGCGAGTTCGGGTCAGCCCCAGCATTTT. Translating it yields CASASSGQPQHF.

CDR3 protein: CASSQARQLSSPLHF. CDR3 nucleotides: TGTGCCAGCAGCCAAGCCCGCCAGCTAAGTTCACCCCTCCACTTT. This chain joins TRBV4-2 and TRBJ1-6; D is ambiguous. The V gene lost 1 base and the J gene lost 9 bases, with 13 bases spanning the gap. Germline-derived CDR1 and CDR2 are LGHNA and YNFKEQ. This CDR3 has 15 residues.

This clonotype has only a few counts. CDR3 sequence (DNA): TGCAGTGCTAGCCGGGATAGCTCCTACAATGAGCAGTTCTTC. Protein product: CSASRDSSYNEQFF. This chain joins TRBV20-1 and TRBJ2-1, with D tentatively TRBD2 (5 bases). The CDR3 sequence is 14 residues long. The germline V gene has CDR1 DFQATT and CDR2 SNEGSKA (reference sequence). Deletions cut 3 bases from V and 0 bases from J, with 9 bases between.

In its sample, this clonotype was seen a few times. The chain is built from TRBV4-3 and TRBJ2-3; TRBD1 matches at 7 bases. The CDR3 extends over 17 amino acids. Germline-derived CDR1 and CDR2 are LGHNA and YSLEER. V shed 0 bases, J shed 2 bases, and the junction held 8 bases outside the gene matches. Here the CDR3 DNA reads TGCGCCAGCAGCCAAGATACGGGCAGGGGGTCCACAGATACGCAGTATTTT. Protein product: CASSQDTGRGSTDTQYF.

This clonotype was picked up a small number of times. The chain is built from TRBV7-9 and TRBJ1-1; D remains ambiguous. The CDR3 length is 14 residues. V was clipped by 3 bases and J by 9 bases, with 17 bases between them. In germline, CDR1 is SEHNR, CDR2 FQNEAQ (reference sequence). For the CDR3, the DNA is TGTGCCAGCAGCTTCTCCCGCGGGCTACTGAAAGCTTTCTTT. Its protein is CASSFSRGLLKAFF.